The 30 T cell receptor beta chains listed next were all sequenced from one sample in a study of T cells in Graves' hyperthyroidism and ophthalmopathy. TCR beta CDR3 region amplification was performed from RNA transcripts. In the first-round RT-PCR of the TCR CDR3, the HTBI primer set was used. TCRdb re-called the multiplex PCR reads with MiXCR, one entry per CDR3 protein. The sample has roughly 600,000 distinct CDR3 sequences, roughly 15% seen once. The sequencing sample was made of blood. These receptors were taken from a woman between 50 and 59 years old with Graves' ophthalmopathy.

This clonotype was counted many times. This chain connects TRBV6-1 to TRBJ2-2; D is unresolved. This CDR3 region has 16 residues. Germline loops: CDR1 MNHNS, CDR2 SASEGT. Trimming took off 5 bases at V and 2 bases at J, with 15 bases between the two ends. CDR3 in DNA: TGTGCCAGCAGTACCCTCGGCAGAGTCAACACCGGGGAGCTGTTTTTT. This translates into CASSTLGRVNTGELFF.

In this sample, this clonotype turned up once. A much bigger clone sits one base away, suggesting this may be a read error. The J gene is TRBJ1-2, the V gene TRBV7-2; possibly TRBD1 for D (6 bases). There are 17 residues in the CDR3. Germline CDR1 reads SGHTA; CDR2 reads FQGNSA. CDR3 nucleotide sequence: TGTGCCGGCAGCTTTGGTCATAGAACAGGGTTGGACTATGGCTACACCTTC. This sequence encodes CAGSFGHRTGLDYGYTF.

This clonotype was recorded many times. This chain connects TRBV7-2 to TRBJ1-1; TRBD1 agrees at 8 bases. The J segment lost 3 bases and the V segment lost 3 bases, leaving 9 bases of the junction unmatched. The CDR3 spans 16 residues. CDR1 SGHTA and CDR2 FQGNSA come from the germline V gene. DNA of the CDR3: TGTGCCAGCAGCTTCTTAATCCAGGGGGCAGACACTGAAGCTTTCTTT. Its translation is CASSFLIQGADTEAFF.

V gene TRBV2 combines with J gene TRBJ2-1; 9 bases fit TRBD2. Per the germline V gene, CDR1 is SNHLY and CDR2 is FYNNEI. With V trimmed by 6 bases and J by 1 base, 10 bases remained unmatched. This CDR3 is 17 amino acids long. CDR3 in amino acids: CASSLETSGSSYNEQFF. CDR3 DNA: TGTGCCAGCAGCCTTGAGACTAGCGGTTCTTCCTACAATGAGCAGTTCTTC.

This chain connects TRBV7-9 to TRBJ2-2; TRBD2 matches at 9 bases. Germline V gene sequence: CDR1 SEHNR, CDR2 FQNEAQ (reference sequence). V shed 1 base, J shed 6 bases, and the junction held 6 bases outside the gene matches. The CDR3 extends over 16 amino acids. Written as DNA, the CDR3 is TGTGCCAGCAGCTTAGGAGTCCGCGGGAGGGCCGGGGAGCTGTTTTTT. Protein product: CASSLGVRGRAGELFF.

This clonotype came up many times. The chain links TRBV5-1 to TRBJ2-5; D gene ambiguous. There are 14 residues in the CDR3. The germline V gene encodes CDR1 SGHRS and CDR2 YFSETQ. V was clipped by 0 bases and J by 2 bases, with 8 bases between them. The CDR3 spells CASSLVGAQETQYF. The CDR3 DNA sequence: TGCGCCAGCAGCTTGGTTGGCGCTCAAGAGACCCAGTACTTC.

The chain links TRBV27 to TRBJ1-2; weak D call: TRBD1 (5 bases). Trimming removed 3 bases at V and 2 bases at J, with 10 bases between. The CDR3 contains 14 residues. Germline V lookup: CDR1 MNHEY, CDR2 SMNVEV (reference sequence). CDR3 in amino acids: CASSFQGANYGYTF. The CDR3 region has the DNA TGTGCCAGCAGTTTTCAGGGAGCAAACTATGGCTACACCTTC.

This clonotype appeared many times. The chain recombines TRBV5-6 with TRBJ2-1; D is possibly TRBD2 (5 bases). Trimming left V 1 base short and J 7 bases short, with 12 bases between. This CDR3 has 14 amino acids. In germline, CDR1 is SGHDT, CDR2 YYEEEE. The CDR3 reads CASSLTRKLNEQFF. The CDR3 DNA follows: TGTGCCAGCAGCTTGACTAGAAAACTGAATGAGCAGTTCTTC.

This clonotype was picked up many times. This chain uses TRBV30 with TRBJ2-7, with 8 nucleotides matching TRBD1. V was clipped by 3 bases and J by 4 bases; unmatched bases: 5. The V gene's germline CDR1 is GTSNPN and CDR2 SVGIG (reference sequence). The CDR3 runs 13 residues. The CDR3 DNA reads TGTGCCTGGAGGGCAGGGGGCTGGTACGAGCAGTACTTC. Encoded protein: CAWRAGGWYEQYF.

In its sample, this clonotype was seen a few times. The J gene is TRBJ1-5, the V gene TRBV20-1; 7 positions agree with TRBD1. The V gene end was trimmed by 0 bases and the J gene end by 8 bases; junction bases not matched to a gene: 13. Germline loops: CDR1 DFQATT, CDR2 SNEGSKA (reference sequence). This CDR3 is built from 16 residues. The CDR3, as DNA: TGCAGTGCTAGAGATAGATCGACAGGGAATTACAAGCCCCAGCATTTT. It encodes CSARDRSTGNYKPQHF.

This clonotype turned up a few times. CDR3 DNA sequence: TGTGCCAGCAGCTTAGAAGTTGGGACAGGGATTCAGCCCCAGCATTTT. Encoded protein: CASSLEVGTGIQPQHF. The chain combines TRBV7-9 with TRBJ1-5; 9 bases line up with TRBD1. CDR3 length equals 16 residues. Per the germline V gene, CDR1 is SEHNR and CDR2 is FQNEAQ (reference sequence). V lost 1 base, J lost 6 bases, and 7 bases stayed unmatched. The full variable domain, rest sourced from reference TRBV7-9 and TRBJ1-5, is DTGVSQNPRHKITKRGQNVTFRCDPISEHNRLYWYRQTLGQGPEFLTYFQNEAQLEKSRLLSDRFSAERPKGSFSTLEIQRTEQGDSAMYLCASSLEVGTGIQPQHFGDGTRLSIL.

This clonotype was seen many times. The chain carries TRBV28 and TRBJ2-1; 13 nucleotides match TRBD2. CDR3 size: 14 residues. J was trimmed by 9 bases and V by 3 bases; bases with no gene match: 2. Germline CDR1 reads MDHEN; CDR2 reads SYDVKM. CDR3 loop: CASSLGLAGSEQFF. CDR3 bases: TGTGCCAGCAGTTTGGGACTAGCGGGATCTGAGCAGTTCTTC.

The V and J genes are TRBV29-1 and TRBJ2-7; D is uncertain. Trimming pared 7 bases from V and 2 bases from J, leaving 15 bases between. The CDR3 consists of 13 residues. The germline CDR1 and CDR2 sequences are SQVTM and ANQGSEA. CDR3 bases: TGCAGCGCTGGGGAAGGCTTTACCTACGAGCAGTACTTC. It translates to CSAGEGFTYEQYF.

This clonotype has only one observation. This CDR3 reads CASIYRANEQFF. The CDR3 nucleotides are TGTGCCAGTATCTACCGGGCCAATGAGCAGTTCTTC. This chain joins TRBV19 and TRBJ2-1; no clear D. This CDR3 region has 12 residues. CDR1 and CDR2 from the germline V gene are LNHDA and SQIVND (reference sequence). Trimming removed 7 bases from V and 6 bases from J, with 10 bases in between.

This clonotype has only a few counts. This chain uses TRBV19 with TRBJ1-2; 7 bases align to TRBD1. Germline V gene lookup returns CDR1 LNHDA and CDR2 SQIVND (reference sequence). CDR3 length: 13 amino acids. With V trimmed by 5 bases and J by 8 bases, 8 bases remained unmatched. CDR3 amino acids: CASSRTGVGGYTF. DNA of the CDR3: TGTGCCAGTAGTCGAACAGGGGTAGGCGGCTACACCTTC. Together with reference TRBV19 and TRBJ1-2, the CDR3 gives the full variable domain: DGGITQSPKYLFRKEGQNVTLSCEQNLNHDAMYWYRQDPGQGLRLIYYSQIVNDFQKGDIAEGYSVSREKKESFPLTVTSAQKNPTAFYLCASSRTGVGGYTFGSGTRLTVV.

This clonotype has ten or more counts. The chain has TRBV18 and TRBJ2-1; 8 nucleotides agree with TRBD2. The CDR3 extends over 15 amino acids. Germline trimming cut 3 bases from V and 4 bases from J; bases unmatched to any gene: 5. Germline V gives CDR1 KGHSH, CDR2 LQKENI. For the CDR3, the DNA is TGTGCCAGCTCACCTGGACTAGCTTTTTACAATGAGCAGTTCTTC. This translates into CASSPGLAFYNEQFF.

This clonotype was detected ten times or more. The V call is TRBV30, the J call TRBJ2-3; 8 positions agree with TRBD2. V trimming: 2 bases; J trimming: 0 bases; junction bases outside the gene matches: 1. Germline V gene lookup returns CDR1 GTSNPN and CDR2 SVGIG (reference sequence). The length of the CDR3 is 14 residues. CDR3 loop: CAWSSGRSTDTQYF. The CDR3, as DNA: TGTGCCTGGAGTAGCGGGAGAAGCACAGATACGCAGTATTTT. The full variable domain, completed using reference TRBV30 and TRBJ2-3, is SQTIHQWPATLVQPVGSPLSLECTVEGTSNPNLYWYRQAAGRGLQLLFYSVGIGQISSEVPQNLSASRPQDRQFILSSKKLLLSDSGFYLCAWSSGRSTDTQYFGPGTRLTVL.

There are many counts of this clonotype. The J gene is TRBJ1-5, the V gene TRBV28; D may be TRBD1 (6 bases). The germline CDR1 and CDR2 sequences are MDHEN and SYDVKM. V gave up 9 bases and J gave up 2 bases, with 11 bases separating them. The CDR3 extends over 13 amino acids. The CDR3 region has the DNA TGTGCCAGTGCAGGGGTTCGCAATCAGCCCCAGCATTTT. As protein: CASAGVRNQPQHF.

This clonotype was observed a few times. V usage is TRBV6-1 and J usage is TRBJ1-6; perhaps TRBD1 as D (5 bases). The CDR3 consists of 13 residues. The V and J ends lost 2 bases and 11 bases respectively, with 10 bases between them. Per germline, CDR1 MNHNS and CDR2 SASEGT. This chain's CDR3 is CASSERGRTPLHF. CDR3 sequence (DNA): TGTGCCAGCAGTGAAAGGGGTAGGACACCCCTCCACTTT.

For the CDR3, the DNA is TGCGCCAGCAGCCAAGTTTCGGGCAGGGCCCATGAAAAACTGTTTTTT. Its protein product is CASSQVSGRAHEKLFF. This chain links TRBV4-1 with TRBJ1-4; D is perhaps TRBD1 (5 bases). Trimming pared 1 base from V and 6 bases from J, leaving 15 bases between. The CDR3 is 16 residues long. The V gene's germline CDR1 is MGHRA and CDR2 YSYEKL.

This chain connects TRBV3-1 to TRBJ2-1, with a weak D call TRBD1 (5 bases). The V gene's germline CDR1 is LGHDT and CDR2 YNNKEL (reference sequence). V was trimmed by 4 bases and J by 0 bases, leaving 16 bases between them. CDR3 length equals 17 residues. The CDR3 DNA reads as TGTGCCAGCAGCCCAACCAGACAGAAGAGCTCCTACAATGAGCAGTTCTTC. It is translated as CASSPTRQKSSYNEQFF.

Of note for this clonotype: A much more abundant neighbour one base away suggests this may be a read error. CDR3 sequence reads: CASRPLRGLSYNEQFF. The CDR3 nucleotides are TGTGCCAGCAGGCCTCTTCGGGGATTGTCCTACAATGAGCAGTTCTTC. The V call is TRBV11-2, the J call TRBJ2-1, with D possibly matching TRBD2 (5 bases). The V gene lost 6 bases and the J gene lost 1 base, with 16 bases spanning the gap. The CDR3 runs 16 residues. Germline V gene sequence: CDR1 SGHAT, CDR2 FQNNGV. Together with reference TRBV11-2 and TRBJ2-1, the CDR3 gives the full variable domain: EAGVAQSPRYKIIEKRQSVAFWCNPISGHATLYWYQQILGQGPKLLIQFQNNGVVDDSQLPKDRFSAERLKGVDSTLKIQPAKLEDSAVYLCASRPLRGLSYNEQFFGPGTRLTVL.

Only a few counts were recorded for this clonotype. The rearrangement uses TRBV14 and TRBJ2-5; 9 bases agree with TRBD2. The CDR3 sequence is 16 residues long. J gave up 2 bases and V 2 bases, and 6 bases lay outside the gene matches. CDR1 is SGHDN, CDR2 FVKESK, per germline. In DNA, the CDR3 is TGTGCCAGCAGCCAAACTAGCGGGCGGGGTCAAGAGACCCAGTACTTC. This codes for CASSQTSGRGQETQYF.

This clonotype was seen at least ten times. CDR3 nucleotide sequence: TGTGCCAGCAGCTTAGACAGGGGTTGGACCGGGGAGCTGTTTTTT. It translates to CASSLDRGWTGELFF. The rearrangement joins TRBV7-9 to TRBJ2-2, with 7 bases matching TRBD1. The CDR3 spans 15 residues. Germline CDR1 and CDR2: SEHNR and FQNEAQ (reference sequence). J lost 5 bases, V lost 1 base, and 4 bases had no gene match.

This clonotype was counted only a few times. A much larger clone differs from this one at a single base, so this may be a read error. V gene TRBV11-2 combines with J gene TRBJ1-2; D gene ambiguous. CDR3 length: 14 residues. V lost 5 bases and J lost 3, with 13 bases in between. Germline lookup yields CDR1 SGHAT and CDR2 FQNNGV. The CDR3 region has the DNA TGTGCCAGCAGCGCAGGATGGACGGACTATGGCTACACCTTC. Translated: CASSAGWTDYGYTF. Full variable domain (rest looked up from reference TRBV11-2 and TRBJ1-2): EAGVAQSPRYKIIEKRQSVAFWCNPISGHATLYWYQQILGQGPKLLIQFQNNGVVDDSQLPKDRFSAERLKGVDSTLKIQPAKLEDSAVYLCASSAGWTDYGYTFGSGTRLTVV.

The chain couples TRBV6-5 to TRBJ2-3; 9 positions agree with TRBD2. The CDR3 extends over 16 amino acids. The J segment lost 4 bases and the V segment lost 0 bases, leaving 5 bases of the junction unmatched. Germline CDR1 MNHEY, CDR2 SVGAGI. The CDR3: CASSYSISGSADTQYF. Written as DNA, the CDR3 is TGTGCCAGCAGTTACTCGATTAGCGGGAGCGCAGATACGCAGTATTTT.

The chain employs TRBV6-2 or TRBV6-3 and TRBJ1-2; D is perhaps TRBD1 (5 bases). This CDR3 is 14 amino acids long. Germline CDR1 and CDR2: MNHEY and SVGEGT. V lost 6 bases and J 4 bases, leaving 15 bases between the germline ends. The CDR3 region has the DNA TGTGCCAGCAGCACCAGGGACGGAAGCTATGGCTACACCTTC. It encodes CASSTRDGSYGYTF.

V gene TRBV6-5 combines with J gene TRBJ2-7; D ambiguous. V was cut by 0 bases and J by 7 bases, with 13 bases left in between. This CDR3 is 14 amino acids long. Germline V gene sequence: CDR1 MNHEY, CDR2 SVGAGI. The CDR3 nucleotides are TGTGCCAGCAGTTACTCGTCCCCGTCTCAGGAGCAGTACTTC. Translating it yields CASSYSSPSQEQYF.

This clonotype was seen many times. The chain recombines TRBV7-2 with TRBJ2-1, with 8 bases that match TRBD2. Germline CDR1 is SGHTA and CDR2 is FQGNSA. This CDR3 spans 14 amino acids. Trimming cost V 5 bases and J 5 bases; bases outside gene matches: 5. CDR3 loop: CASSTGLVHNEQFF. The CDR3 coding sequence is TGTGCCAGCAGCACGGGACTAGTTCACAATGAGCAGTTCTTC.

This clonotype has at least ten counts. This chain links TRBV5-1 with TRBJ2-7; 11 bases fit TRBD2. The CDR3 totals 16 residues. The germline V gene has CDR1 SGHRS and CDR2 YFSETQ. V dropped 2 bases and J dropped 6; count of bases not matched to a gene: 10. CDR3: CASSLLTSGSVSEQYF. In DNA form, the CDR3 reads TGCGCCAGCAGCTTACTAACTAGCGGGAGTGTATCCGAGCAGTACTTC.